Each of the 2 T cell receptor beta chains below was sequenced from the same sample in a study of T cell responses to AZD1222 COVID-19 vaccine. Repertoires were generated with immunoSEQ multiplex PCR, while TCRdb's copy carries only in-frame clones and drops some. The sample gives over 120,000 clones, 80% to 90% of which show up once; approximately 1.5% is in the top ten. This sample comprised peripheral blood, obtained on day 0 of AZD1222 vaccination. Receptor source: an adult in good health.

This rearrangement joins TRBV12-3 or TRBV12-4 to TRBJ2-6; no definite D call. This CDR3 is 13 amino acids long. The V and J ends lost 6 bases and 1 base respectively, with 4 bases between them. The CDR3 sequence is CASRKSGANVLTF. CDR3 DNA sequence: TGTGCCAGCAGAAAGTCTGGGGCCAACGTCCTGACTTTC.

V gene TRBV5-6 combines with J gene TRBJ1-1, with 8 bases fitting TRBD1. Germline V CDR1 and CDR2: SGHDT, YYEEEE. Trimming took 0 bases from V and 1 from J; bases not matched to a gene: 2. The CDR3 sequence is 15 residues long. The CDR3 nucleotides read TGTGCCAGCAGCTTGGCCGGGACAGGGAACACTGAAGCTTTCTTT. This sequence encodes CASSLAGTGNTEAFF. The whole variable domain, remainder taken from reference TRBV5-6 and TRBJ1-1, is DAGVTQSPTHLIKTRGQQVTLRCSPKSGHDTVSWYQQALGQGPQFIFQYYEEEERQRGNFPDRFSGHQFPNYSSELNVNALLLGDSALYLCASSLAGTGNTEAFFGQGTRLTVV.